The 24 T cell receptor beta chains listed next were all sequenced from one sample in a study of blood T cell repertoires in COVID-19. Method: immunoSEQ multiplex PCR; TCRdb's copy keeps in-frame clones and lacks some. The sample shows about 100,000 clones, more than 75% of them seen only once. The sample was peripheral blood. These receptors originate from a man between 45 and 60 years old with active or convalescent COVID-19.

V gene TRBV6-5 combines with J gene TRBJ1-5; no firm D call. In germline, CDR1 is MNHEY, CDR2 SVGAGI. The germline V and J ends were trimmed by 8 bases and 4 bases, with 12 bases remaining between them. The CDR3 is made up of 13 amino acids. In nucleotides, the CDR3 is TGTGCCAGCGGAGGCACCTCGAATCAGCCCCAGCATTTT. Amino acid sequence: CASGGTSNQPQHF.

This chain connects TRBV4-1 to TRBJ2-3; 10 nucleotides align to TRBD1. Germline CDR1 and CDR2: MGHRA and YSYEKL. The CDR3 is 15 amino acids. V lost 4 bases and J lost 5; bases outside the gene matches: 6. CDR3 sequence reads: CASSPGQGGGDTQYF. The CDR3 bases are TGCGCCAGCAGCCCCGGACAGGGGGGCGGAGATACGCAGTATTTT.

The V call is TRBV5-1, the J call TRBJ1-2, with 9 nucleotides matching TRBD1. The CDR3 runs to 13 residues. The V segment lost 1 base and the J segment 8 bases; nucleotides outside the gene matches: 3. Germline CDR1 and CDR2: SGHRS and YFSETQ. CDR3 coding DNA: TGCGCCAGCAGCTTGACAGGGGGCTCCGGCTACACCTTC. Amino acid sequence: CASSLTGGSGYTF.

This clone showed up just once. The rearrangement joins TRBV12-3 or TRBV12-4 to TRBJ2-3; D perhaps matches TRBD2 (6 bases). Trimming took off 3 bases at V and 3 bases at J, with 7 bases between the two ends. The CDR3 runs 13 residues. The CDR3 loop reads CASSFRGTDTQYF. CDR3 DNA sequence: TGTGCCAGCAGTTTCCGGGGGACAGATACGCAGTATTTT.

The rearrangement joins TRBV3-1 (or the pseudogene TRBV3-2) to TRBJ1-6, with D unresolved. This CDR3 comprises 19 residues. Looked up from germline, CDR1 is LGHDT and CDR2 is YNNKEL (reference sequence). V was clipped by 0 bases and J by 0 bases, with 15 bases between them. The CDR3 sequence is CASSQDGPTDTSYNSPLHF. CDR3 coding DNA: TGTGCCAGCAGCCAAGATGGGCCCACAGACACCTCCTATAATTCACCCCTCCACTTT.

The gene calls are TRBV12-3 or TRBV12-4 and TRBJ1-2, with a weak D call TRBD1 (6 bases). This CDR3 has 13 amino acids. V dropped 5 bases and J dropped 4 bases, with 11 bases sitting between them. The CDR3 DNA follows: TGTGCCAGCAGTCGACAGGTACGCTATGGCTACACCTTC. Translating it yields CASSRQVRYGYTF.

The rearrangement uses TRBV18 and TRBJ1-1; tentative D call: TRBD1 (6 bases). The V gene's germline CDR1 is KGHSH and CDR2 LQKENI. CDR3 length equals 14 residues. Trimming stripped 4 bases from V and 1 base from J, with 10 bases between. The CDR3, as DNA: TGTGCCAGCTCACTCAGGGGCGGGAACACTGAAGCTTTCTTT. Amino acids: CASSLRGGNTEAFF.

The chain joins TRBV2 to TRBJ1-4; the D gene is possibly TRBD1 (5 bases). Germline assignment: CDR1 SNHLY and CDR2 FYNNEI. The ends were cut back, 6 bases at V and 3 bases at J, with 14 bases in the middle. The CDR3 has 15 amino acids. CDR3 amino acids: CASSLQDKANEKLFF. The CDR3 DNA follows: TGTGCCAGCAGCCTACAGGATAAGGCTAATGAAAAACTGTTTTTT.

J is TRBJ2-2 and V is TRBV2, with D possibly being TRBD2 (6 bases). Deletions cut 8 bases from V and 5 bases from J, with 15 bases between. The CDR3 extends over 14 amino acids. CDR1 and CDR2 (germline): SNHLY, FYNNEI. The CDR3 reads CASVRGRDTGELFF. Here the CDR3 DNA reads TGTGCCAGCGTTCGGGGGAGAGATACCGGGGAGCTGTTTTTT.

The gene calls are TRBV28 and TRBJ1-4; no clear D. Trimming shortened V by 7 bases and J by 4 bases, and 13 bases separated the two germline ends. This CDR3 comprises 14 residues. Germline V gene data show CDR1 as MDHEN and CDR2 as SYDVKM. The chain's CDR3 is CASNQQLLNEKLFF. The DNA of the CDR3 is TGTGCCAGCAACCAACAGCTTCTTAATGAAAAACTGTTTTTT. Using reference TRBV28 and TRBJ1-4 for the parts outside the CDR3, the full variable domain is DVKVTQSSRYLVKRTGEKVFLECVQDMDHENMFWYRQDPGLGLRLIYFSYDVKMKEKGDIPEGYSVSREKKERFSLILESASTNQTSMYLCASNQQLLNEKLFFGSGTQLSVL.

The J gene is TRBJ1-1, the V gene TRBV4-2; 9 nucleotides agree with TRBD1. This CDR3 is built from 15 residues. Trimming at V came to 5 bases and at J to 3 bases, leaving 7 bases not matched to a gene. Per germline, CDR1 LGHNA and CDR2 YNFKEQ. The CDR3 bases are TGTGCCAGCAGCTCCTCGACAGGGGGGGACACTGAAGCTTTCTTT. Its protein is CASSSSTGGDTEAFF.

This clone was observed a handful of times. The CDR3 coding sequence is TGTGCCAGCAGCCCTCGGGGACAGGCCAATTCACCCCTCCACTTT. It yields the protein CASSPRGQANSPLHF. V is TRBV28 and J is TRBJ1-6, with TRBD1 matching 8 bases. Germline V gene data show CDR1 as MDHEN and CDR2 as SYDVKM. The CDR3 spans 15 residues. Trimming cost V 6 bases and J 7 bases; bases outside gene matches: 8.

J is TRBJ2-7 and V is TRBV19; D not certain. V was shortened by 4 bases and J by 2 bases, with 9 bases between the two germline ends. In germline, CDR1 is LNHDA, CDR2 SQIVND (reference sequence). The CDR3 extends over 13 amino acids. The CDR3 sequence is CASSKSQAYEQYF. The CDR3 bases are TGTGCCAGTAGTAAGTCTCAGGCCTACGAGCAGTACTTC.

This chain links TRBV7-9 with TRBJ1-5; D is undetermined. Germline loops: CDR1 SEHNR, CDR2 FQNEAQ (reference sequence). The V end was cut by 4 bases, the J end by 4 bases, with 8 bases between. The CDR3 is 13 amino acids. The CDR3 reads CASSSQRNQPQHF. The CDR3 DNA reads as TGTGCCAGCAGCTCACAGAGAAATCAGCCCCAGCATTTT.

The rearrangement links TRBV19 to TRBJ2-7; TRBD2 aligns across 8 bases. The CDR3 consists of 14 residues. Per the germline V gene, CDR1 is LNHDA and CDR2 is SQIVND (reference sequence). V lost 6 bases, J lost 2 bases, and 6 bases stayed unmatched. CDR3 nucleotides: TGTGCCAGTAGAGGGGCTAGCGGGCCCTACGAGCAGTACTTC. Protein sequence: CASRGASGPYEQYF.

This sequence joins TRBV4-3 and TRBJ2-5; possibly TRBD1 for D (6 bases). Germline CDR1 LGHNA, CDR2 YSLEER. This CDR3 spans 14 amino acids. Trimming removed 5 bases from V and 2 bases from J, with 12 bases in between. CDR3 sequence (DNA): TGCGCCAGCAGCTTTACAGGGCGACAAGAGACCCAGTACTTC. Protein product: CASSFTGRQETQYF.

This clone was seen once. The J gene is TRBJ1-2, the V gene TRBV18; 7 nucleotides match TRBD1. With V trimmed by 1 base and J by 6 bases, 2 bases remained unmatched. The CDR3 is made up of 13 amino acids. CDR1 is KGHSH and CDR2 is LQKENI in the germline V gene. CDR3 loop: CASSPLGQDGYTF. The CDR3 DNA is TGTGCCAGCTCACCACTCGGACAGGATGGCTACACCTTC. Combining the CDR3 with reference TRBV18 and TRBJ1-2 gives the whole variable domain NAGVMQNPRHLVRRRGQEARLRCSPMKGHSHVYWYRQLPEEGLKFMVYLQKENIIDESGMPKERFSAEFPKEGPSILRIQQVVRGDSAAYFCASSPLGQDGYTFGSGTRLTVV.

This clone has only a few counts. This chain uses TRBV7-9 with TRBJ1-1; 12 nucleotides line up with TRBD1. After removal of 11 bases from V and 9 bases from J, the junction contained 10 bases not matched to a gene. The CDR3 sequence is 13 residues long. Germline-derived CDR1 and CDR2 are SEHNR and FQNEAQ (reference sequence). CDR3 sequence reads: CAGGTGGAEQAFF. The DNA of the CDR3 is TGTGCCGGCGGGACAGGGGGCGCGGAGCAAGCTTTCTTT.

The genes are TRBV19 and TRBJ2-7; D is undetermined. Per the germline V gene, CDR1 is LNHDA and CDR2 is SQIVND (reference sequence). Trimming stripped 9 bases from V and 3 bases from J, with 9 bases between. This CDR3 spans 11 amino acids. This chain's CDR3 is CASANYYEQYF. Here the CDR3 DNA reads TGTGCCAGCGCGAATTACTACGAGCAGTACTTC.

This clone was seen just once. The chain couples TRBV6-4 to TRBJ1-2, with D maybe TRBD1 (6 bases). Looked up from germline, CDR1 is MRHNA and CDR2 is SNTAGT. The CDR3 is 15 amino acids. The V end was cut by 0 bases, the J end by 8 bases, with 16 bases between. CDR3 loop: CASSDSSMGAKGYTF. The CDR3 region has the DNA TGTGCCAGCAGTGACTCTTCTATGGGGGCTAAGGGCTACACCTTC.

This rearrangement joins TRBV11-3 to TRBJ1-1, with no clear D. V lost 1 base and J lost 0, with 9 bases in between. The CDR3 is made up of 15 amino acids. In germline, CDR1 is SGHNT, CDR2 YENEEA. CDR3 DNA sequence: TGTGCCAGCAGCTTAGGAGGGTCCGTGAACACTGAAGCTTTCTTT. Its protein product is CASSLGGSVNTEAFF.

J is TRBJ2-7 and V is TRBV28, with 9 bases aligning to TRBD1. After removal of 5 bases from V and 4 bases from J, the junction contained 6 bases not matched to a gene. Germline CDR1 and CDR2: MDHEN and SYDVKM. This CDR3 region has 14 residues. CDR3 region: CASSVGQGPYEQYV. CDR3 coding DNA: TGTGCCAGCAGTGTCGGACAGGGGCCTTACGAGCAGTACGTC.

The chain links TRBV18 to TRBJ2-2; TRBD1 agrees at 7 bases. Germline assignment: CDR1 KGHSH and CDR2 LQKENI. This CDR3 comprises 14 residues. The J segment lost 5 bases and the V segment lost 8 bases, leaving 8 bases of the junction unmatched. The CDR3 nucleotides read TGTGCCAGCCGAGACAGGGACGTAACCGGGGAGCTGTTTTTT. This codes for CASRDRDVTGELFF.

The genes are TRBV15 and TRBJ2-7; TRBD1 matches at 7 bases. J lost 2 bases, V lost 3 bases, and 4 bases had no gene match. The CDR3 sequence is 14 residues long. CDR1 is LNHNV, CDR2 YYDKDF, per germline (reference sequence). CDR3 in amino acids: CATSRTDRPYEQYV. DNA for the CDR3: TGTGCCACCAGCAGGACGGACAGGCCCTACGAGCAGTACGTC.